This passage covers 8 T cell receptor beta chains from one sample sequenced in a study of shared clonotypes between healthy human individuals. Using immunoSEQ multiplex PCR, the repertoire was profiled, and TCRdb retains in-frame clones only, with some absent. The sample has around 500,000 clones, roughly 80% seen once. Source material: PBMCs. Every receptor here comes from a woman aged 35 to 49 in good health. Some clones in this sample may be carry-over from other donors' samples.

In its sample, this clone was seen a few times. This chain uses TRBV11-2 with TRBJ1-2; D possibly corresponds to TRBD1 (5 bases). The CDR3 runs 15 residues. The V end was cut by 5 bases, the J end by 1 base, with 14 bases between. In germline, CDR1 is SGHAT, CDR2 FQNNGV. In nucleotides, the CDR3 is TGTGCCAGCAGCCGCGACAGACTAAGTAACTATGGCTACACCTTC. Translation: CASSRDRLSNYGYTF.

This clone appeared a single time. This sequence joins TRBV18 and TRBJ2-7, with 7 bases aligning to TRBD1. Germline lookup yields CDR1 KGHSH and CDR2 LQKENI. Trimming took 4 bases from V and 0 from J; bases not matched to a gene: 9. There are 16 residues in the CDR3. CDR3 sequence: CASSRARTGGSYEQYF. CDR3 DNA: TGTGCCAGCTCACGGGCGAGGACAGGAGGCTCCTACGAGCAGTACTTC.

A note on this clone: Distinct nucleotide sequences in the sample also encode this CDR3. In DNA form, the CDR3 reads TGTGCCACCAGCAGGGACAGGGGTTACTCTGGAAACACCATATATTTT. It encodes CATSRDRGYSGNTIYF. The chain employs TRBV15 and TRBJ1-3, with 9 bases aligning to TRBD1. There are 16 residues in the CDR3. Germline CDR1 is LNHNV and CDR2 is YYDKDF (reference sequence). The ends lost 3 bases at V and 0 bases at J; junction bases unmatched: 3.

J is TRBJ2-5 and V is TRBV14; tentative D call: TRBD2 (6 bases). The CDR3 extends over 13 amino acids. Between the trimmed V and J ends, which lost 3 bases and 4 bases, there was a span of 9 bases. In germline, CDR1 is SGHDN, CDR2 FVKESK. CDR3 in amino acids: CASSHRLGETQYF. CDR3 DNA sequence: TGTGCCAGCAGCCACCGACTAGGAGAGACCCAGTACTTC.

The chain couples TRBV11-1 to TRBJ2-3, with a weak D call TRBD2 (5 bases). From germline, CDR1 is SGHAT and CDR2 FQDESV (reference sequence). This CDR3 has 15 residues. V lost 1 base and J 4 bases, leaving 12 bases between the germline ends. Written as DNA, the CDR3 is TGTGCCAGCAGCTTAGGTGGACTCGAGGCAGATACGCAGTATTTT. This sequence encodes CASSLGGLEADTQYF.

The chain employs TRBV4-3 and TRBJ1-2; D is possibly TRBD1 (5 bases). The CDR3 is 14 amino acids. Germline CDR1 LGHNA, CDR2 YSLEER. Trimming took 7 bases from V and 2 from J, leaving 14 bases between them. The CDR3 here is CASKRDRSNYGYTF. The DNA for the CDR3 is TGCGCCAGCAAACGCGACAGAAGCAACTATGGCTACACCTTC.

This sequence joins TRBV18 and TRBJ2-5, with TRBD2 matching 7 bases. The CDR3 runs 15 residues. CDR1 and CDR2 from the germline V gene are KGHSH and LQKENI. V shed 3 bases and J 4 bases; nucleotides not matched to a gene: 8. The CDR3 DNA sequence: TGTGCCAGCTCACCTCGGGCAGAGCGGGGAGAGACCCAGTACTTC. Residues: CASSPRAERGETQYF.

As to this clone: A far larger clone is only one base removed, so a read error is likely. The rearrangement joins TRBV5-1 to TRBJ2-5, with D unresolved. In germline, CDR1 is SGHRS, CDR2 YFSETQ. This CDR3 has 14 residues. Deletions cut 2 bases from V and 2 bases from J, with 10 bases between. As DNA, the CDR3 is TGCGCCAGCAGCTTTTTGCAGGAACAAGAGACCCAGTACTTC. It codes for CASSFLQEQETQYF.